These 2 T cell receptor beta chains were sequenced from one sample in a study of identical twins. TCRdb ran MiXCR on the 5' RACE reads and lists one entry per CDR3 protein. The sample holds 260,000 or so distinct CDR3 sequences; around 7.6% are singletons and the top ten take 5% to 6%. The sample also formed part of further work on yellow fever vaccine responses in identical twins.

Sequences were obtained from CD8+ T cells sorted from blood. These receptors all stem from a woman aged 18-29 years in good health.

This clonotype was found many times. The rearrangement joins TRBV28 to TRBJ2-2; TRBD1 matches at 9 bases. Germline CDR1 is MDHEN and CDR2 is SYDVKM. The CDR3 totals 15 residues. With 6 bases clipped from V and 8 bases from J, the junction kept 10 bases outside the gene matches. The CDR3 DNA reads TGTGCCAGCAGCTACATCGACAGGGGGTCAGGGGAGCTGTTTTTT. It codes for CASSYIDRGSGELFF.

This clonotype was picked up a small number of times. The CDR3 DNA follows: TGTGCCAGCAGTCCAGCGGGGGGCGGAGAGACCCAGTACTTC. As protein: CASSPAGGGETQYF. The V call is TRBV12-3 or TRBV12-4, the J call TRBJ2-5, with 9 positions matching TRBD2. The CDR3 runs to 14 residues. The ends lost 5 bases at V and 4 bases at J; junction bases unmatched: 5.